The next 21 T cell receptor beta chains were all read from a single sample in a study of post-analysis software for immune sequencing data. Overall study results and limits: Controls had lower frequencies than patients of 4 or 5 TRBV segments, which included TRBV5-6, TRBV5-1 and TRBV20-1.

Libraries were made from TCR beta cDNA, and they carried unique molecular identifiers. TCRdb re-called the PCR reads through MiXCR, storing one row per CDR3 protein. Seen here are some 690,000 distinct CDR3 sequences, 55% to 60% observed once, and the top ten hold 11%. No antigen has been identified for these receptors. The sample consisted of blood. Receptor source: a girl aged 2-9 years with multiple sclerosis.

The CDR3 reads CASRPGVSANYGYTF. CDR3 nucleotides: TGTGCCAGCAGACCAGGGGTATCAGCGAACTATGGCTACACCTTC. The chain uses TRBV6-2 or TRBV6-3 and TRBJ1-2; D may be TRBD1 (6 bases). Germline V gene data show CDR1 as MNHEY and CDR2 as SVGEGT. V was trimmed by 6 bases and J by 2 bases, leaving 16 bases between them. The CDR3 has 15 residues.

The gene calls are TRBV5-5 and TRBJ2-1; 8 bases map to TRBD2. The CDR3 is made up of 15 amino acids. CDR1 and CDR2 from the germline V gene are SGHKS and YYEKEE (reference sequence). The ends lost 2 bases at V and 3 bases at J; junction bases unmatched: 4. The CDR3 bases are TGTGCCAGCAGCTTCCAGCGGGGGATCTACAATGAGCAGTTCTTC. It codes for CASSFQRGIYNEQFF. Looking up the rest from reference TRBV5-5 and TRBJ2-1 gives the full variable domain: DAGVTQSPTHLIKTRGQQVTLRCSPISGHKSVSWYQQVLGQGPQFIFQYYEKEERGRGNFPDRFSARQFPNYSSELNVNALLLGDSALYLCASSFQRGIYNEQFFGPGTRLTVL.

The rearrangement uses TRBV2 and TRBJ2-1; no definite D call. V gave up 2 bases and J gave up 5 bases, with 10 bases separating them. Germline V lookup: CDR1 SNHLY, CDR2 FYNNEI. There are 14 residues in the CDR3. CDR3 residues: CASSETPANNEQFF. In nucleotides, the CDR3 is TGTGCCAGCAGTGAAACTCCAGCGAACAATGAGCAGTTCTTC. The variable domain in full, with the rest retrieved from reference TRBV2 and TRBJ2-1, is EPEVTQTPSHQVTQMGQEVILRCVPISNHLYFYWYRQILGQKVEFLVSFYNNEISEKSEIFDDQFSVERPDGSNFTLKIRSTKLEDSAMYFCASSETPANNEQFFGPGTRLTVL.

The chain couples TRBV20-1 to TRBJ2-1; D is possibly TRBD2 (6 bases). The CDR3 length is 14 residues. The V end lost 6 bases, the J end lost 1 base, and 13 bases lay between the germline ends. From germline, CDR1 is DFQATT and CDR2 SNEGSKA (reference sequence). Here the CDR3 DNA reads TGCAGTGCGAGTGCCGGGACTTCCTACAATGAGCAGTTCTTC. It yields the protein CSASAGTSYNEQFF.

This clonotype has only a few counts. V usage is TRBV15 and J usage is TRBJ2-1; a possible D gene is TRBD2 (6 bases). The CDR3 is made up of 14 amino acids. Deletions cut 5 bases from V and 3 bases from J, with 11 bases between. Germline loops: CDR1 LNHNV, CDR2 YYDKDF (reference sequence). CDR3 residues: CATSDGSSYNEQFF. DNA for the CDR3: TGTGCCACCAGCGACGGGAGCAGCTACAATGAGCAGTTCTTC.

V and J are TRBV5-1 and TRBJ1-5, with D maybe TRBD1 (6 bases). Germline V gives CDR1 SGHRS, CDR2 YFSETQ. V lost 4 bases and J 0 bases, leaving 11 bases between the germline ends. The length of the CDR3 is 15 residues. The CDR3 loop is CASSPGTNSNQPQHF. For the CDR3, the DNA is TGCGCCAGCAGCCCGGGGACAAATAGCAATCAGCCCCAGCATTTT.

This clonotype turned up a few times. J is TRBJ1-3 and V is TRBV20-1; 7 positions agree with TRBD1. The trim removed 6 bases at V and 4 bases at J, leaving 6 bases unmatched. This CDR3 is built from 13 residues. Germline values: CDR1 DFQATT, CDR2 SNEGSKA (reference sequence). In DNA, the CDR3 is TGCAGTGCCTCCGGGACAGCAGGAAACACCATATATTTT. Its protein is CSASGTAGNTIYF.

The chain couples TRBV11-2 to TRBJ2-3; TRBD2 agrees at 9 bases. Trimming removed 5 bases from V and 11 bases from J; junction bases left unmatched: 5. The CDR3 spans 12 residues. Germline V gene sequence: CDR1 SGHAT, CDR2 FQNNGV. CDR3 in DNA: TGTGCCAGCAGCCCCGGACTAGCGCAGCAGTATTTT. It translates to CASSPGLAQQYF. Based on the CDR3 plus reference TRBV11-2 and TRBJ2-3, the full variable domain is EAGVAQSPRYKIIEKRQSVAFWCNPISGHATLYWYQQILGQGPKLLIQFQNNGVVDDSQLPKDRFSAERLKGVDSTLKIQPAKLEDSAVYLCASSPGLAQQYFGPGTRLTVL.

The chain uses TRBV19 and TRBJ1-1, with D perhaps TRBD1 (5 bases). Germline V gene data show CDR1 as LNHDA and CDR2 as SQIVND (reference sequence). This CDR3 contains 12 residues. The V end lost 6 bases, the J end lost 6 bases, and 11 bases lay between the germline ends. The CDR3 reads CASRGGIAEAFF. The CDR3 bases are TGTGCCAGTAGGGGGGGGATTGCTGAAGCTTTCTTT.

J is TRBJ2-3 and V is TRBV29-1, with D maybe TRBD2 (5 bases). The germline CDR1 and CDR2 sequences are SQVTM and ANQGSEA. V lost 3 bases, J lost 4 bases, and 11 bases lay in between. The CDR3 runs 13 residues. As DNA, the CDR3 is TGCAGCGTTGAGACGGGGTCGGCAGATACGCAGTATTTT. It translates to CSVETGSADTQYF.

J is TRBJ1-2 and V is TRBV5-1; no definite D call. Trimming removed 0 bases from V and 0 bases from J, with 24 bases in between. The CDR3 length is 20 residues. CDR1 is SGHRS, CDR2 YFSETQ, per germline. In DNA form, the CDR3 reads TGCGCCAGCAGCTTGGGTTGGGCAGAACCTTTTACTACTACTAACTATGGCTACACCTTC. Its translation is CASSLGWAEPFTTTNYGYTF.

This clonotype was seen just once. The chain recombines TRBV12-3 or TRBV12-4 with TRBJ2-3; 7 bases align to TRBD2. The CDR3 totals 14 residues. With 7 bases clipped from V and 3 bases from J, the junction kept 7 bases outside the gene matches. CDR3 residues: CASTPRAGTDTQYF. Here the CDR3 DNA reads TGTGCCAGCACCCCACGAGCGGGAACAGATACGCAGTATTTT.

This chain links TRBV5-1 with TRBJ2-2; the match to TRBD1 covers 7 bases. CDR1 SGHRS and CDR2 YFSETQ come from the germline V gene. CDR3 size: 16 residues. The ends lost 0 bases at V and 2 bases at J; junction bases unmatched: 4. CDR3 nucleotide sequence: TGCGCCAGCAGCTTGGAACAGGGGATCAACACCGGGGAGCTGTTTTTT. It yields the protein CASSLEQGINTGELFF.

This chain joins TRBV6-6 and TRBJ2-3; a weak D match, TRBD2 (7 bases). CDR1 and CDR2 (germline): MNHNY, SVGAGI (reference sequence). Between the trimmed V and J ends, which lost 7 bases and 2 bases, there was a span of 19 bases. CDR3 length: 16 amino acids. CDR3 loop: CASNKIGGPDTDTQYF. CDR3 nucleotides: TGTGCCAGCAACAAGATCGGGGGGCCCGACACAGATACGCAGTATTTT.

The V call is TRBV20-1, the J call TRBJ2-4, with no clear D. Gene TRBJ2-7 matches the end of the DNA better, so the J call may be wrong. Germline V gives CDR1 DFQATT, CDR2 SNEGSKA (reference sequence). CDR3 size: 12 residues. The CDR3 DNA reads as TGCAGTGCTAGAGATGACTGGGACGAGCAGTACTTC. Translated: CSARDDWDEQYF.

The V gene is TRBV7-9, the J gene TRBJ2-1, with 7 bases fitting TRBD2. The J segment lost 8 bases and the V segment lost 1 base, leaving 11 bases of the junction unmatched. The CDR3 length is 16 residues. CDR1 is SEHNR and CDR2 is FQNEAQ in the germline V gene (reference sequence). The CDR3 DNA reads as TGTGCCAGCAGCTTAGTGGGGGGGAGTTTTCATCATGAGCAGTTCTTC. Amino acids: CASSLVGGSFHHEQFF.

The chain carries TRBV29-1 and TRBJ2-5; D gene ambiguous. CDR3 length: 10 residues. Per the germline V gene, CDR1 is SQVTM and CDR2 is ANQGSEA. Trimming pared 4 bases from V and 4 bases from J, leaving 4 bases between. CDR3 in amino acids: CSVALETQYF. The DNA of the CDR3 is TGCAGCGTTGCTTTAGAGACCCAGTACTTC.

The rearrangement links TRBV12-3 or TRBV12-4 to TRBJ2-5, with D possibly TRBD1 on 5 matching bases. Trimming took 3 bases from V and 11 from J, leaving 16 bases between them. The length of the CDR3 is 13 residues. The CDR3 reads CASSLGRRDSQYF. CDR3 nucleotides: TGTGCCAGCAGTTTGGGCCGCAGGGATAGTCAGTACTTC.

The chain combines TRBV3-1 with TRBJ1-2, with a tentative D call TRBD1 (6 bases). V lost 2 bases and J 2 bases, leaving 6 bases between the germline ends. From germline, CDR1 is LGHDT and CDR2 YNNKEL (reference sequence). CDR3 length: 13 amino acids. CDR3 protein: CASSQQGNYGYTF. CDR3 sequence (DNA): TGTGCCAGCAGCCAACAGGGGAACTATGGCTACACCTTC.

The chain is built from TRBV18 and TRBJ2-7, with TRBD1 identical over 8 bases. V shed 2 bases, J shed 4 bases, and the junction held 10 bases outside the gene matches. Germline lookup yields CDR1 KGHSH and CDR2 LQKENI. The CDR3 covers 16 residues. The CDR3 loop is CASSPSDRAVFYEQYF. The CDR3 DNA follows: TGTGCCAGCTCACCATCGGACAGGGCCGTATTTTACGAGCAGTACTTC.

V usage is TRBV7-2 and J usage is TRBJ2-1; D is ambiguous. Germline CDR1 is SGHTA and CDR2 is FQGNSA. CDR3 length equals 13 residues. The V end lost 1 base, the J end lost 6 bases, and 7 bases lay between the germline ends. DNA for the CDR3: TGTGCCAGCAGCTTAGTGGGATTCAATGAGCAGTTCTTC. Amino acid sequence: CASSLVGFNEQFF. Full variable domain (rest looked up from reference TRBV7-2 and TRBJ2-1): GAGVSQSPSNKVTEKGKDVELRCDPISGHTALYWYRQSLGQGLEFLIYFQGNSAPDKSGLPSDRFSAERTGGSVSTLTIQRTQQEDSAVYLCASSLVGFNEQFFGPGTRLTVL.